The sequence of this T cell receptor (beta chain) was determined in a study of T cell repertoires in cytomegalovirus infection. General study points: Clonotypes of TCR beta that were HLA-C-restricted and CMV-specific dominated the ex vivo response.

Details on this clonotype: Antigen: not known.

This CDR3 comprises 15 residues. Unmatched junction bases numbered 11, after V lost 6 bases and J lost 5 bases. The germline V gene encodes CDR1 MDHEN and CDR2 SYDVKM. Using its own MiXCR run on the reads, TCRdb lists one record per CDR3 protein. The table shows around 300,000 distinct CDR3 sequences, with about 23% occurring only once. Sequencing input: PBMCs. The sequence came from a human donor in good health (CMV status not recorded). Some clones in this sample may be carry-over from other donors' samples. This chain connects TRBV28 to TRBJ2-5; TRBD1 agrees at 8 bases. CDR3 nucleotides: TGTGCCAGCAGCGGCCGAGACAGGGGCTATGAGACCCAGTACTTC. It codes for CASSGRDRGYETQYF.